This T cell receptor beta chain is drawn from a study of post-analysis software for immune sequencing data. Across the study: Secondary progressive, relapsing-remitting and progressive-relapsing multiple sclerosis were among the included disease courses.

Of note for this clonotype: Its antigen remains unidentified.

Unique-molecular-identifier-tagged TCR beta cDNA libraries were used. There were roughly 0.9 to 10 million T cells, and 400,000 to 650,000 cDNA molecules came from them. TCRdb re-called the PCR reads through MiXCR, storing one row per CDR3 protein. The data show 700,000 to 900,000 distinct CDR3 sequences, with about 45% seen just once and just under 5% held by the top ten. V gave up 8 bases and J gave up 1 base, with 5 bases separating them. The CDR3 has 11 amino acids. CDR1 and CDR2 from the germline V gene are SNHLY and FYNNEI. Findings of the study overall: Under the F measure, samples that were prepared in one batch clustered strongly together. Comparison of patients with controls showed a handful of TRBV segments more frequent in patients, TRBV5-6, TRBV5-1 and TRBV20-1 among them.

V and J are TRBV2 and TRBJ2-5; D unresolved. The sequenced sample was blood. This sequence originates from a girl aged 5-17 years with multiple sclerosis. The DNA for the CDR3 is TGTGCCAGCCACAGCCAAGAGACCCAGTACTTC. This translates into CASHSQETQYF.